Listed below are T cell receptor beta chains from one sample, sequenced in a study of tumor-infiltrating T cells and Merkel cell polyomavirus. Libraries were prepared by immunoSEQ multiplex PCR; TCRdb keeps only in-frame clonotypes and omits some of them. The sample gives 20,000 to 30,000 clones, 70% to 90% of which show up once; 2.5% to 3% is in the top ten. Sequences were obtained from lymph node tissue. The source is a man between 50 and 59 years old with Merkel cell carcinoma. The CDR3 runs from the conserved cysteine through the conserved F or W. Fields, in order: D gene, V gene, J gene, clone size, CDR3 protein, CDR3 DNA. D genes are given only for firm matches. Clone size is not always given. Where it is, it says once, few, many or a class for expanded clones.

d_gene: NA; v_gene: TRBV21-1; j_gene: TRBJ1-2; abundance: NA; CDR3aa: CASSPDRGSHYGYTF; CDR3nt: TGTGCCAGCAGTCCCGACAGGGGGTCACACTATGGCTACACCTTC
d_gene: TRBD2; v_gene: TRBV7-9; j_gene: TRBJ2-1; abundance: NA; CDR3aa: CASRKSGSSYNEQFF; CDR3nt: TGTGCCAGCAGGAAAAGCGGGAGCTCCTACAATGAGCAGTTCTTC
d_gene: TRBD1; v_gene: TRBV28; j_gene: TRBJ2-4; abundance: NA; CDR3aa: CASSLSGQGLGNIQYF; CDR3nt: TGTGCCAGCAGTTTATCGGGACAGGGCTTAGGAAACATTCAGTACTTC
d_gene: NA; v_gene: TRBV7-9; j_gene: TRBJ2-1; abundance: NA; CDR3aa: CASSLKARVVGEQFF; CDR3nt: TGTGCCAGCAGCCTCAAAGCCAGGGTAGTGGGTGAGCAGTTCTTC
d_gene: NA; v_gene: TRBV9; j_gene: TRBJ1-4; abundance: few; CDR3aa: CASSVGGTGSEKLFF; CDR3nt: TGTGCCAGCAGCGTAGGTGGAACAGGTAGTGAAAAACTGTTTTTT
d_gene: NA; v_gene: TRBV30; j_gene: TRBJ1-2; abundance: NA; CDR3aa: CAWTLTEKLGYTF; CDR3nt: TGTGCCTGGACCCTAACAGAGAAATTAGGCTACACCTTC
d_gene: TRBD2; v_gene: TRBV19; j_gene: TRBJ2-3; abundance: NA; CDR3aa: CASSSPKRGGQDTQYF; CDR3nt: TGTGCCAGTAGTTCACCGAAGCGGGGGGGCCAGGATACGCAGTATTTT
d_gene: TRBD2; v_gene: TRBV27; j_gene: TRBJ2-7; abundance: NA; CDR3aa: CASSLAGGVYEQYF; CDR3nt: TGTGCCAGCAGTTTGGCGGGAGGAGTCTACGAGCAGTACTTC
d_gene: TRBD1; v_gene: TRBV11-2; j_gene: TRBJ1-2; abundance: NA; CDR3aa: CASSLMGQGDGYTF; CDR3nt: TGTGCCAGCAGCTTAATGGGACAGGGGGACGGCTACACCTTC
d_gene: TRBD2; v_gene: TRBV29-1; j_gene: TRBJ2-1; abundance: few; CDR3aa: CSVALASGYNEQFF; CDR3nt: TGCAGCGTTGCCCTTGCTAGCGGGTACAATGAGCAGTTCTTC
d_gene: NA; v_gene: TRBV4-3; j_gene: TRBJ1-5; abundance: NA; CDR3aa: CASSQDYSQLNQPQHF; CDR3nt: TGCGCCAGCAGCCAAGATTACAGCCAGCTCAATCAGCCCCAGCATTTT
d_gene: TRBD2; v_gene: TRBV6-1; j_gene: TRBJ2-6; abundance: NA; CDR3aa: CASSELVTGGSGANVLTF; CDR3nt: TGTGCCAGCAGTGAACTTGTGACGGGGGGCTCTGGGGCCAACGTCCTGACTTTC
d_gene: NA; v_gene: TRBV27; j_gene: TRBJ2-7; abundance: NA; CDR3aa: CASSSPEVAYEQYF; CDR3nt: TGTGCCAGCAGTTCCCCCGAGGTGGCCTACGAGCAGTACTTC
d_gene: TRBD2; v_gene: TRBV6-4; j_gene: TRBJ2-1; abundance: NA; CDR3aa: CAGSDTGLAGRKQFF; CDR3nt: TGTGCCGGCAGTGACACGGGACTAGCGGGACGTAAGCAGTTCTTC
d_gene: NA; v_gene: TRBV14; j_gene: TRBJ2-1; abundance: NA; CDR3aa: CASSPQQNYNEQFF; CDR3nt: TGTGCCAGCAGCCCCCAACAGAACTACAATGAGCAGTTCTTC
d_gene: NA; v_gene: TRBV18; j_gene: TRBJ1-2; abundance: NA; CDR3aa: CASSPPDLYGYTF; CDR3nt: TGTGCCAGCTCACCACCCGACTTATATGGCTACACCTTC
d_gene: TRBD1; v_gene: TRBV14; j_gene: TRBJ2-5; abundance: NA; CDR3aa: CASSPLQTGREETQYF; CDR3nt: TGTGCCAGCAGCCCTCTCCAGACAGGGAGAGAAGAGACCCAGTACTTC
d_gene: TRBD1; v_gene: TRBV18; j_gene: TRBJ2-3; abundance: once; CDR3aa: CASSPQGAGGSDTQYF; CDR3nt: TGTGCCAGCTCACCGCAGGGGGCAGGGGGCTCAGATACGCAGTATTTT
d_gene: NA; v_gene: TRBV6-1; j_gene: TRBJ2-2; abundance: NA; CDR3aa: CASSVDRDTGELFF; CDR3nt: TGTGCCAGCAGCGTAGACAGAGACACCGGGGAGCTGTTTTTT
d_gene: NA; v_gene: TRBV30; j_gene: TRBJ2-5; abundance: NA; CDR3aa: CAWSVHRVQETQYF; CDR3nt: TGTGCCTGGAGTGTACATCGGGTTCAAGAGACCCAGTACTTC
d_gene: TRBD2; v_gene: TRBV29-1; j_gene: TRBJ2-7; abundance: NA; CDR3aa: CSVEVVVAGTSPYEQYF; CDR3nt: TGCAGCGTTGAAGTGGTGGTAGCGGGGACTTCCCCCTACGAGCAGTACTTC
d_gene: NA; v_gene: TRBV10-3; j_gene: TRBJ1-3; abundance: NA; CDR3aa: CAISESLLSGNTIYF; CDR3nt: TGTGCCATCAGTGAGTCCCTACTCTCTGGAAACACCATATATTTT
d_gene: NA; v_gene: TRBV21-1; j_gene: TRBJ2-7; abundance: NA; CDR3aa: CAIGGSGRPSSGEQYF; CDR3nt: TGTGCTATCGGTGGTAGCGGGAGGCCCTCGAGCGGCGAGCAGTACTTC
d_gene: NA; v_gene: TRBV28; j_gene: TRBJ2-2; abundance: NA; CDR3aa: CASSLAVPTGELFF; CDR3nt: TGTGCCAGCAGTTTGGCCGTGCCCACCGGGGAGCTGTTTTTT
d_gene: NA; v_gene: TRBV6-6; j_gene: TRBJ1-3; abundance: NA; CDR3aa: CASSYKTAPSGNTIYF; CDR3nt: TGTGCCAGCAGTTACAAGACAGCTCCCTCTGGAAACACCATATATTTT
d_gene: NA; v_gene: TRBV27; j_gene: TRBJ2-7; abundance: NA; CDR3aa: CASRSVGHPYEQYF; CDR3nt: TGTGCCAGCAGAAGTGTGGGGCACCCCTACGAGCAGTACTTC
d_gene: TRBD1; v_gene: TRBV14; j_gene: TRBJ2-7; abundance: NA; CDR3aa: CASSQGDLPFKEQGAYEQYF; CDR3nt: TGTGCCAGCAGCCAAGGGGACCTGCCCTTTAAGGAACAGGGGGCCTACGAGCAGTACTTC
d_gene: NA; v_gene: TRBV5-6; j_gene: TRBJ1-2; abundance: NA; CDR3aa: CASSTRQETYGYTF; CDR3nt: TGTGCCAGCAGCACCCGACAGGAGACCTATGGCTACACCTTC
d_gene: NA; v_gene: TRBV19; j_gene: TRBJ2-7; abundance: NA; CDR3aa: CASSMDYGSSYEQYF; CDR3nt: TGTGCCAGTAGTATGGATTACGGGAGCTCCTACGAGCAGTACTTC
d_gene: NA; v_gene: TRBV14; j_gene: TRBJ1-2; abundance: NA; CDR3aa: CASSPTVGARGYTF; CDR3nt: TGTGCCAGCAGCCCTACAGTGGGGGCGCGTGGCTACACCTTC
d_gene: NA; v_gene: TRBV7-2; j_gene: TRBJ2-7; abundance: NA; CDR3aa: CASSLNPTGYEQYF; CDR3nt: TGTGCCAGCAGCCTCAACCCGACAGGCTACGAGCAGTACTTC
d_gene: NA; v_gene: TRBV5-6; j_gene: TRBJ1-1; abundance: NA; CDR3aa: CASSSPWKGGGTEAFF; CDR3nt: TGTGCCAGCAGCTCTCCCTGGAAGGGGGGAGGGACTGAAGCTTTCTTT
d_gene: NA; v_gene: TRBV7-9; j_gene: TRBJ1-5; abundance: NA; CDR3aa: CASSSDSRNQPQHF; CDR3nt: TGTGCCAGCAGCTCAGACAGCCGTAATCAGCCCCAGCATTTT
d_gene: TRBD1; v_gene: TRBV4-1; j_gene: TRBJ2-6; abundance: NA; CDR3aa: CASSGGQGTGANVLTF; CDR3nt: TGCGCCAGCAGCGGCGGACAGGGGACCGGGGCCAACGTCCTGACTTTC
d_gene: TRBD1; v_gene: TRBV19; j_gene: TRBJ1-5; abundance: once; CDR3aa: CASSPPGQLGYSNQPQHF; CDR3nt: TGTGCCAGTAGTCCTCCGGGACAGCTTGGCTATAGCAATCAGCCCCAGCATTTT
d_gene: NA; v_gene: TRBV19; j_gene: TRBJ2-1; abundance: NA; CDR3aa: CASSIPGVLNEQFF; CDR3nt: TGTGCCAGTAGTATCCCGGGTGTCCTAAATGAGCAGTTCTTC
d_gene: NA; v_gene: TRBV4-2; j_gene: TRBJ1-5; abundance: NA; CDR3aa: CASSQGGVHQPQHF; CDR3nt: TGTGCCAGCAGCCAAGGCGGGGTCCATCAGCCCCAGCATTTT
d_gene: TRBD2; v_gene: TRBV11-2; j_gene: TRBJ2-7; abundance: NA; CDR3aa: CASSLNGAPSSGRPYEQYF; CDR3nt: TGTGCCAGCAGCTTAAATGGTGCCCCAAGTAGCGGGAGGCCCTACGAGCAGTACTTC
d_gene: TRBD2; v_gene: TRBV4-2; j_gene: TRBJ2-1; abundance: once; CDR3aa: CASSQEVERGTPYNEQFF; CDR3nt: TGTGCCAGCAGCCAAGAAGTAGAGCGGGGGACCCCCTACAATGAGCAGTTCTTC
d_gene: TRBD1; v_gene: TRBV5-1; j_gene: TRBJ1-2; abundance: NA; CDR3aa: CASSLDGGQGLFNYGYTF; CDR3nt: TGCGCCAGCAGCTTGGACGGGGGACAGGGGCTTTTCAACTATGGCTACACCTTC
d_gene: TRBD2; v_gene: TRBV7-2; j_gene: TRBJ2-3; abundance: NA; CDR3aa: CASSSQRGLRTDTQYF; CDR3nt: TGTGCCAGCAGTTCCCAGCGGGGACTTAGGACAGATACGCAGTATTTT
d_gene: NA; v_gene: TRBV27; j_gene: TRBJ1-1; abundance: NA; CDR3aa: CASSLSRSMNTEAFF; CDR3nt: TGTGCCAGCAGTTTATCCCGGTCCATGAACACTGAAGCTTTCTTT
d_gene: NA; v_gene: TRBV7-9; j_gene: TRBJ1-5; abundance: NA; CDR3aa: CASSLGSAGHQPQHF; CDR3nt: TGTGCCAGCAGCTTAGGTTCGGCGGGGCATCAGCCCCAGCATTTT
d_gene: NA; v_gene: TRBV28; j_gene: TRBJ2-7; abundance: NA; CDR3aa: CASSLQGYEQYF; CDR3nt: TGTGCCAGCAGTCTACAGGGATACGAGCAGTACTTC
d_gene: TRBD2; v_gene: TRBV7-6; j_gene: TRBJ2-7; abundance: medium-sized; CDR3aa: CASSVLASPYEQYF; CDR3nt: TGTGCCAGCAGCGTACTAGCGTCCCCCTACGAGCAGTACTTC
d_gene: NA; v_gene: TRBV27; j_gene: TRBJ2-5; abundance: NA; CDR3aa: CASSLAEGLKGTQYF; CDR3nt: TGTGCCAGCAGTTTGGCAGAAGGACTAAAGGGGACCCAGTACTTC
d_gene: NA; v_gene: TRBV6-5; j_gene: TRBJ1-2; abundance: few; CDR3aa: CASSSGYGYTF; CDR3nt: TGTGCCAGCAGTTCCGGTTATGGCTACACCTTC
d_gene: NA; v_gene: TRBV4-3; j_gene: TRBJ2-2; abundance: NA; CDR3aa: CASSQDRDTGELFF; CDR3nt: TGCGCCAGCAGCCAAGACAGGGACACCGGGGAGCTGTTTTTT
d_gene: NA; v_gene: TRBV30; j_gene: TRBJ2-7; abundance: NA; CDR3aa: CAWRGGVPYEQYF; CDR3nt: TGTGCCTGGAGAGGAGGGGTTCCCTACGAGCAGTACTTC